This T cell receptor beta chain was profiled in a study of cytomegalovirus exposure and HLA in healthy donors. Study results and caveats: Fewer N-insertions than the roughly 630-donor mean were reportedly shown by an Asian-associated ancestry cluster in a later analysis. Reports indicated that the classifier achieved high specificity and sensitivity in diagnosing cytomegalovirus status. Because they were indistinguishable, some V segments, including TRBV6-2 and TRBV6-3, were excluded.

Of note for this clone: The antigen remains undetermined.

The PCR ran on 60 Vbeta and 13 Jbeta primers. This table comes from immunoSEQ multiplex PCR, and its TCRdb copy is limited to in-frame clones, with some not included. The table includes tens of thousands of clones, 77% detected once. CDR3 length equals 16 residues. CDR1 is MRHNA and CDR2 is SNTAGT in the germline V gene. Trimming took 0 bases from V and 0 from J, leaving 10 bases between them. The genes are TRBV6-4 and TRBJ2-3; tentative D call: TRBD2 (5 bases). The TCR comes from a man aged 50 to 59 in good health and CMV-seropositive. The sequenced sample consisted of PBMCs. The CDR3 here is CASSDSATGSTDTQYF. The DNA for the CDR3 is TGTGCCAGCAGTGACTCCGCAACGGGGAGCACAGATACGCAGTATTTT.